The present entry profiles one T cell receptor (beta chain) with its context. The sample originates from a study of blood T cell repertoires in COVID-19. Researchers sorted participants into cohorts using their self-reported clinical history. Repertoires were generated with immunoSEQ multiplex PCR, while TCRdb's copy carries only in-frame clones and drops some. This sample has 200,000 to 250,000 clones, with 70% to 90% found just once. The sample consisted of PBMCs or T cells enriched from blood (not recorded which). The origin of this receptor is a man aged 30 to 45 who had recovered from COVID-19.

CDR3 amino acids: CACRMTGGPDTQYF. CDR3 in DNA: TGTGCCTGCCGAATGACAGGGGGCCCAGATACGCAGTATTTT. This chain links TRBV30 with TRBJ2-3; TRBD1 matches at 10 bases. Germline CDR1 reads GTSNPN; CDR2 reads SVGIG (reference sequence). The CDR3 covers 14 residues. Trimming cost V 6 bases and J 4 bases; bases outside gene matches: 7.